The following is a TCR beta chain sequence with its context. Its specificity is not known. CDR3 length: 15 amino acids. The germline V gene encodes CDR1 SQVTM and CDR2 ANQGSEA. V was shortened by 3 bases and J by 8 bases, with 22 bases between the two germline ends. This sample is drawn from a study of graft-versus-host responses after intestinal transplantation. About the research overall: Recipients had transplants, and these were multivisceral, liver-intestinal, or isolated intestinal.

Generated by immunoSEQ multiplex PCR, the TCRdb table keeps only in-frame clones and is missing some. The profile shows approximately 100,000 clones, 93% of them singletons. The chain has TRBV29-1 and TRBJ1-2, with D possibly TRBD1 on 6 matching bases. The specimen was unstimulated CD8+ T cells sorted from spleen or lymph node cells, collected before intestinal transplant. This receptor was taken from a human donor who received an intestinal transplant. CDR3 protein: CSVEATGSKMWGYTF. CDR3 bases: TGCAGCGTTGAGGCCACAGGGAGTAAAATGTGGGGCTACACCTTC.